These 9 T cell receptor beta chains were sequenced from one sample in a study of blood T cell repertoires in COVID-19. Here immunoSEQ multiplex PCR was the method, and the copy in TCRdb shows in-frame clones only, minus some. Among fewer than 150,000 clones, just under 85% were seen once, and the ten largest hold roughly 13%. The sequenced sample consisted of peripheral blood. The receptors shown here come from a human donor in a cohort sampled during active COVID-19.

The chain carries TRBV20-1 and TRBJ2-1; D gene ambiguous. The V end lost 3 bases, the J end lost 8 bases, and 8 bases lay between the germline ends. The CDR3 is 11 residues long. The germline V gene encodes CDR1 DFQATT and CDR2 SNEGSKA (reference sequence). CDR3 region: CSASLGDEQFF. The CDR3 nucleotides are TGCAGTGCTAGCCTGGGCGATGAGCAGTTCTTC.

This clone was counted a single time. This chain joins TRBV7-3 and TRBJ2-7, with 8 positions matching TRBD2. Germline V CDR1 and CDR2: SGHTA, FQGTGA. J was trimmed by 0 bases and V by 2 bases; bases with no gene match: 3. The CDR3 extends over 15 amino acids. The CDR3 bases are TGTGCCAGCAGCTTACACGCGGGGGGCTCCTACGAGCAGTACTTC. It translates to CASSLHAGGSYEQYF. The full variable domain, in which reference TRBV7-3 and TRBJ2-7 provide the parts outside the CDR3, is GAGVSQTPSNKVTEKGKYVELRCDPISGHTALYWYRQSLGQGPEFLIYFQGTGAADDSGLPNDRFFAVRPEGSVSTLKIQRTERGDSAVYLCASSLHAGGSYEQYFGPGTRLTVT.

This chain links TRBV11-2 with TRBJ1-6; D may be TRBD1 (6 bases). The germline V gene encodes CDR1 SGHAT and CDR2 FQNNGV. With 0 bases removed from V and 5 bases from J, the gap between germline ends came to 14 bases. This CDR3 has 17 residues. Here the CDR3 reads CASSLDTVGANNSPLHF. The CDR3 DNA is TGTGCCAGCAGCTTAGATACTGTGGGGGCAAATAATTCACCCCTCCACTTT.

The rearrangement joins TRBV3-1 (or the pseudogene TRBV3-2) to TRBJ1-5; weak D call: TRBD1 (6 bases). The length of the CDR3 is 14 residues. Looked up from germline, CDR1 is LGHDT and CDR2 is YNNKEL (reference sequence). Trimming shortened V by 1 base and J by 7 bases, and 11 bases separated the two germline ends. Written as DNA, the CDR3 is TGTGCCAGCAGCCAAGCAGGGGTTGGGCAGCCCCAGCATTTT. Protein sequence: CASSQAGVGQPQHF.

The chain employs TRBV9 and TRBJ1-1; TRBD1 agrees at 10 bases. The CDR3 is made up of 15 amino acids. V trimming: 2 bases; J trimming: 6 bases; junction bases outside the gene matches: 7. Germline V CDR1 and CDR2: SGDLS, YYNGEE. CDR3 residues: CASSVRDRGPAEAFF. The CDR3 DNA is TGTGCCAGCAGCGTCCGGGACAGGGGACCGGCTGAAGCTTTCTTT. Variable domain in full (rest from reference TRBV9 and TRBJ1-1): DSGVTQTPKHLITATGQRVTLRCSPRSGDLSVYWYQQSLDQGLQFLIQYYNGEERAKGNILERFSAQQFPDLHSELNLSSLELGDSALYFCASSVRDRGPAEAFFGQGTRLTVV.

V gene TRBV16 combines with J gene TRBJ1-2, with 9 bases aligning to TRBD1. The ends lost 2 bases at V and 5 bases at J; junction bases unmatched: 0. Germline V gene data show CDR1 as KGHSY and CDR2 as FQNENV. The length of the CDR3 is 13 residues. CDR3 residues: CASSQGTGYGYTF. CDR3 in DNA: TGTGCCAGCAGCCAAGGGACAGGGTATGGCTACACCTTC.

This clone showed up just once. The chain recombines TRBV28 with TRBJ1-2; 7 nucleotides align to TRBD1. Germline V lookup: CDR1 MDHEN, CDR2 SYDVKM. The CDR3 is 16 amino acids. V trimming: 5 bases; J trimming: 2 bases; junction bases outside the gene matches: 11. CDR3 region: CASSTTGKGWNYGYTF. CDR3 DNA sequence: TGTGCCAGCAGTACGACAGGGAAGGGGTGGAACTATGGCTACACCTTC.

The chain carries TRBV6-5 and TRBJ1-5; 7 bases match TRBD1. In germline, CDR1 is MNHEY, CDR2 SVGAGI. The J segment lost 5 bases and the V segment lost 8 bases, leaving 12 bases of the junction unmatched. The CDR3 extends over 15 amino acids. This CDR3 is CASSPGTVGYQPQHF. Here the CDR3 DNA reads TGTGCCAGCTCTCCCGGGACAGTCGGCTATCAGCCCCAGCATTTT.

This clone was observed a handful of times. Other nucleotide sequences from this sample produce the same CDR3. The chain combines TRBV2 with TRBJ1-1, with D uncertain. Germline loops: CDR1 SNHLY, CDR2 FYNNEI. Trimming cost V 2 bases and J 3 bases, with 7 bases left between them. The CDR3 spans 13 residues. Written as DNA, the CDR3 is TGTGCCAGCAGTGAATTGGAGGACACTGAAGCTTTCTTT. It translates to CASSELEDTEAFF.